This T cell receptor (beta chain) was obtained from a study of PD-L1 blockade in urothelial cancer. Overall study: The analyses of blood took place 3 weeks (second dose) and 6 weeks after treatment start. Peripheral blood specimens exhibited a median yield of about 150,000 T cells.

Sequencing used immunoSEQ multiplex PCR; TCRdb keeps in-frame clones, though not all of them. Here the sample spans about 82,000 clones, approximately 90% being singletons. All patients handed over anywhere from 1 to 8 samples, pretreatment and on-treatment. The junction had 3 bases not matched to a gene; V was cut back by 5 bases and J by 2 bases. The CDR3 contains 15 residues. CDR1 is LGHNA, CDR2 YNFKEQ, per germline. The material sequenced was PBMCs, taken around atezolizumab (anti-PD-L1) treatment. This receptor was taken from a man aged 60-69 years with urothelial cancer. This chain links TRBV4-2 with TRBJ2-1, with 10 bases aligning to TRBD2. CDR3 DNA: TGTGCCAGCAGCTTAGCGGGGGGAACCTACAATGAGCAGTTCTTC. This gives the protein CASSLAGGTYNEQFF.